This paragraph covers one TCR beta chain sequence. What it binds is not known. V shed 5 bases and J shed 1 base, with 8 bases lying between them. There are 13 residues in the CDR3. The germline V gene has CDR1 MNHEY and CDR2 SVGAGI. The sample comes from a study of Ad26.COV2.S vaccination and SARS-CoV-2 variants. Study summary: By the intramuscular route, Ad26.COV2.S was given once, or twice 56 days apart.

The treatment is: around 19 received Ad26.COV2.S at low or high dose, single or two shots; about 5 received placebo; per-sample allocation not given. Sampling was done on day 63 after the first vaccine or placebo injection. The assay was immunoSEQ multiplex PCR, and TCRdb's table has in-frame clones only and misses some. Of about 320,000 clones listed, 75% to 90% are singletons. Regarding the study as a whole: Reportedly, spike-specific CD8+ and CD4+ T cell responses achieved substantial breadth once vaccination had taken place.

The receptor was derived from a person aged 18-65 years who received the Ad26.COV2.S COVID-19 vaccine or a placebo. Here the sequenced sample was peripheral blood, taken in a trial of Ad26.COV2.S vaccine versus placebo. The chain recombines TRBV6-5 with TRBJ1-2; no definite D call. The CDR3 DNA is TGTGCCAGCAGTCTTGGTTTTAACTATGGCTACACCTTC. Translation: CASSLGFNYGYTF.